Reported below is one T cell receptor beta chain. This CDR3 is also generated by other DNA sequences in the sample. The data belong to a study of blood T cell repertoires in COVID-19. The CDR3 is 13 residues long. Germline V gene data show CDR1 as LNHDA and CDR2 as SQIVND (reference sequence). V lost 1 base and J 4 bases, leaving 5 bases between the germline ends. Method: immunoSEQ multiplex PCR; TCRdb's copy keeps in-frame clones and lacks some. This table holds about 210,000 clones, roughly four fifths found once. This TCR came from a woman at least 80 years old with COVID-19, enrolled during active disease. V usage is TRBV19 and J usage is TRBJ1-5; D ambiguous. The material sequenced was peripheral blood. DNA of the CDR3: TGTGCCAGTAGTATAGGAGGGAATCAGCCCCAGCATTTT. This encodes CASSIGGNQPQHF.